This TCR beta chain was sequenced for a study of T-cell reconstitution after alpha-beta-depleted transplantation in children. Preparing the TCRbeta library involved the use of unique molecular identifiers. TCRdb analysed the PCR reads with MiXCR anew, one entry per CDR3 protein. The data show around 580,000 distinct CDR3 sequences, with roughly 23% seen just once and over 12% held by the top ten. Deletions cut 5 bases from V and 1 base from J, with 12 bases between. The CDR3 covers 14 residues. Germline V gene lookup returns CDR1 LGHNA and CDR2 YSLEER. The sample holds a few counts of this clonotype. The chain is built from TRBV4-3 and TRBJ2-7; D is possibly TRBD2 (6 bases). The TCR sequence derives from a boy under two years old who had a stem cell transplant for acute myeloid leukemia, so the T cells may come from the graft donor. The source material was PBMCs, mostly from graft donor cells, sampled 360 days after TCRalphabeta/CD19-depleted stem cell transplant. The CDR3 is CASSAASESYEQYF. CDR3 DNA sequence: TGCGCCAGCAGCGCGGCTAGCGAATCCTACGAGCAGTACTTC.